This is a list of T cell receptor beta chains from one sample in a study of spatial heterogeneity in lung cancer. TCRdb passed the 5' RACE reads through MiXCR, listing each CDR3 protein once. The sample consists of nearly 80,000 distinct CDR3 sequences, 8% of them appearing once. This specimen was PBMCs, taken at surgery. These receptors were taken from a male donor with early-stage non-small cell lung cancer. Both conserved end residues are part of each CDR3.

v_call cdr3_aa
TRBV5-1 CASSLSSMYNEQFF
TRBV5-1 CASSSAGEQQETQYF
TRBV29-1 CSAAHGGDTEAFF
TRBV20-1 CSARAGLAASSYEQYF
TRBV20-1 CSARFGFAYEQYF
TRBV4-1 CASSQVAGGGETQYF
TRBV19 CASSIGSGITYEQYF
TRBV18 CASSPPVIGAGGRGEQYF
TRBV30 CAWTLWAEAFF
TRBV11-2 CASSLGGEDEQFF
TRBV30 CAWRVHSTDTQYF
TRBV7-9 CASSFPGEGTEAFF
TRBV15 CATSRVPAVLAGGEQFF
TRBV6-6 CASSTYRGEETQYF
TRBV20-1 CSAERDGDYEQYF
TRBV4-2 CASSQGPLSGTSYEQYF
TRBV27 CASSLTTGVYEQYF
TRBV5-1 CASSLESGQPQHF
TRBV9 CASSVVPDRGEAFF
TRBV18 CASSNTPTGSTINNEQFF
TRBV29-1 CSASSGPNTDTQYF
TRBV2 CASSLPGLGYEQYF
TRBV27 CASSFTRTGELFF
TRBV5-5 CASSFSRGETQYF
TRBV11-2 CASSPGTGLEQYF
TRBV5-8 CASSLVGSFNQPQHF
TRBV4-3 CASSQEAAGSTEAFF
TRBV19 CASSSFSGGDSPLHF
TRBV5-4 CASSWDRKETQYF
TRBV15 CVTSRRRTSTDTQYF
TRBV15 CATGAVPYNEQFF
TRBV4-1 CASSLRTGYTEAFF
TRBV28 CASRQDRDSYEQYF